Given below is one TCR beta chain in context. Its antigen is not known. The data originate from a study of cytomegalovirus exposure and HLA in healthy donors. Study-level information: When fewer than 400 donors were genotyped, about 80% of them were found to fall in the Caucasian-associated ancestry cluster. Study-level points and caveats: A later analysis associated 15,000 to 20,000 TCR beta sequences with HLA alleles at a 0.05 false discovery rate. Across donors, most TCRs were seen rarely, yet some public ones were widespread.

The PCR ran on 60 Vbeta and 13 Jbeta primers. TCRdb's table, derived via immunoSEQ multiplex PCR, lists solely in-frame clones and lacks some. The data hold approximately 61,000 clones, with roughly two thirds observed a single time. CDR1 SGHTA and CDR2 FQGNSA come from the germline V gene. V was pared by 3 bases and J by 12 bases, with 6 bases of the junction left unmatched. The CDR3 runs 13 residues. Healthy bone marrow donors formed the donor group. The sequence derives from a woman aged 45-65 years in good health and CMV-seronegative. The sample taken for sequencing was PBMCs. The chain carries TRBV7-2 and TRBJ1-3; 9 nucleotides line up with TRBD1. CDR3 DNA: TGTGCCAGCAGCTTCGACAGGGGGTCGGGCATATATTTT. This encodes CASSFDRGSGIYF.